These T cell receptor beta chains were read from a single sample in a study of vaccination effects on CD4 cells after COVID-19. Only in-frame clones appear in the TCRdb table, and some are missing; sequencing was by immunoSEQ multiplex PCR. The sample shows more than 60,000 clones, roughly 74% of them seen only once. Antigens of these TCRs are unknown. The material sequenced was CD4+ T cells from PBMCs cultured without peptide, taken after COVID-19 vaccination. These receptors were obtained from a human donor who received a COVID-19 vaccine. CDR3s include the opening cysteine and the closing phenylalanine or tryptophan. The order of the fields is CDR3 protein, CDR3 DNA, V gene, clone size, D gene, J gene. The D gene is left open where the match is weak. For some rows the clone size is stated as once, few or many, or as a class when expanded; others skip it.

CASSFPGQGRPDSNQPQHF TGTGCCAGCAGCTTTCCGGGACAGGGACGCCCCGATAGCAATCAGCCCCAGCATTTT TRBV7-3 few TRBD1 TRBJ1-5
CASSVPATDTQYF TGTGCCAGCAGCGTTCCAGCCACAGATACGCAGTATTTT TRBV9 NA NA TRBJ2-3
CASSLALYKNEQFF TGTGCCAGTAGCCTAGCGCTCTACAAAAATGAGCAGTTCTTC TRBV19 NA NA TRBJ2-1
CASSIQGGPGNTIYF TGCGCCAGCAGTATTCAGGGAGGTCCTGGAAACACCATATATTTT TRBV5-1 NA NA TRBJ1-3
CASSGDRRLPIYF TGTGCCAGCAGTGGGGACCGTCGGCTCCCCATATATTTT TRBV28 NA NA TRBJ1-3
CASSHGFTNGYTF TGTGCCAGCAGCCACGGGTTCACTAATGGCTACACCTTC TRBV3-1/TRBV3-2 NA NA TRBJ1-2
CASSLGVSLRGYTF TGTGCCAGCAGTTTAGGCGTCTCGCTGAGAGGCTACACCTTC TRBV28 NA NA TRBJ1-2
CASKGQLNTEAFF TGTGCCAGCAAAGGACAGTTGAACACTGAAGCTTTCTTT TRBV6-5 NA NA TRBJ1-1
CASSPQGGTNYNEQFF TGTGCCAGCAGCCCGCAGGGGGGGACTAACTACAATGAGCAGTTCTTC TRBV7-3 few NA TRBJ2-1
CASSLEGVSNTEAFF TGTGCCAGCAGCTTGGAAGGGGTCTCGAACACTGAAGCTTTCTTT TRBV7-3 NA NA TRBJ1-1
CASSLAPRGQGPYGYTF TGTGCCAGCAGCTTAGCCCCCCGTGGGCAGGGACCCTATGGCTACACCTTC TRBV7-3 NA NA TRBJ1-2
CATSSRTGGEFMAKNIQYF TGTGCCACCAGCAGCAGGACAGGGGGCGAGTTTATGGCCAAAAACATTCAGTACTTC TRBV15 NA TRBD1 TRBJ2-4
CASSTSPSGPQTGELFF TGTGCCAGCAGTACCTCCCCTAGCGGCCCTCAGACCGGGGAGCTGTTTTTT TRBV6-2/TRBV6-3 NA TRBD2 TRBJ2-2
CASSSRDIKNIQYF TGTGCCAGCAGTTCACGGGACATCAAAAACATTCAGTACTTC TRBV6-2/TRBV6-3 NA NA TRBJ2-4
CASSVGAGDSPKTQYF TGTGCCAGCAGCGTAGGGGCCGGGGATAGCCCAAAGACCCAGTACTTC TRBV9 NA NA TRBJ2-5
CTIWAVTHGYTF TGCACCATATGGGCAGTAACACATGGCTACACCTTC TRBV29-1 NA NA TRBJ1-2
CASRRDTYGYTF TGTGCCAGCAGGCGGGACACCTATGGCTACACCTTC TRBV28 few NA TRBJ1-2
CASSEPGGKNIQYF TGCGCCAGCAGTGAGCCAGGGGGCAAAAACATTCAGTACTTC TRBV10-1 NA TRBD1 TRBJ2-4
CASSLAPGEREQFF TGTGCCAGCAGCTTGGCTCCGGGTGAACGTGAGCAGTTCTTC TRBV11-1 few NA TRBJ2-1
CASSHHNTGELFF TGCGCCAGCAGTCACCACAACACCGGGGAGCTGTTTTTT TRBV23-1 NA NA TRBJ2-2
CASSGDREVGELFF TGCGCCAGCAGCGGGGACAGGGAGGTCGGGGAGCTGTTTTTT TRBV5-1 NA TRBD1 TRBJ2-2
CSASEPTGTPYNEQFF TGCAGTGCTAGTGAGCCCACCGGGACACCTTACAATGAGCAGTTCTTC TRBV20-1 NA NA TRBJ2-1
CASSPDRGVGYTF TGTGCCAGCTCACCCGATCGGGGTGTCGGCTACACCTTC TRBV18 NA NA TRBJ1-2
CATSLRGGAREQFF TGTGCCACCAGTCTTCGCGGGGGGGCAAGAGAGCAGTTCTTC TRBV24-1 NA TRBD2 TRBJ2-1
CASSYSNGGETQYF TGTGCCAGCAGTTACTCGAACGGGGGGGAGACCCAGTACTTC TRBV6-2/TRBV6-3 NA TRBD2 TRBJ2-5
CASSQGVDKYNEQFF TGTGCCAGCAGCCAAGGAGTCGACAAATACAATGAGCAGTTCTTC TRBV3-1/TRBV3-2 NA NA TRBJ2-1
CASSSQGAYSPLHF TGTGCCAGCAGCTCACAGGGGGCTTACTCACCCCTCCACTTT TRBV7-2 NA TRBD1 TRBJ1-6
CASANDVLTF TGTGCCAGCGCCAACGACGTCCTGACTTTC TRBV12-3/TRBV12-4 NA NA TRBJ2-6
CASSQNRARTGKSISGANVLTF TGTGCCAGCAGCCAAAATCGTGCGCGGACAGGGAAATCGATCTCTGGGGCCAACGTCCTGACTTTC TRBV3-1/TRBV3-2 once TRBD1 TRBJ2-6
CASSVLQGSSYNEQFF TGCGCCAGCAGCGTATTACAGGGGAGCTCCTACAATGAGCAGTTCTTC TRBV5-1 NA TRBD1 TRBJ2-1
CASSWTDTDTQYF TGTGCCAGCAGCTGGACAGACACAGATACGCAGTATTTT TRBV14 NA NA TRBJ2-3
CASSSLGGGVQETQYF TGTGCCAGCAGCTCCCTTGGCGGGGGGGTCCAAGAGACCCAGTACTTC TRBV7-2 NA TRBD2 TRBJ2-5
CAWNLIGRDYGYTF TGTGCCTGGAACCTAATAGGGAGGGACTATGGCTACACCTTC TRBV30 NA NA TRBJ1-2
CASSDLGRRGYTF TGTGCCAGCAGTGACCTAGGGCGGAGGGGCTACACCTTC TRBV27 NA NA TRBJ1-2
CASSLQKNTEAFF TGTGCCAGCAGCTTACAGAAGAACACTGAAGCTTTCTTT TRBV7-9 few NA TRBJ1-1
CASSLSEGIAGELFF TGTGCCAGCAGCTTATCCGAAGGGATCGCCGGGGAGCTGTTTTTT TRBV7-7 NA NA TRBJ2-2
CAWRDQVNTEAFF TGTGCCTGGAGGGACCAAGTGAACACTGAAGCTTTCTTT TRBV30 NA NA TRBJ1-1
CASSFNAPSSETQYF TGCGCCAGCAGCTTCAATGCCCCGTCATCGGAGACCCAGTACTTC TRBV5-1 NA NA TRBJ2-5
CASSFWQGVQGYTF TGTGCCAGCAGCTTTTGGCAGGGGGTTCAAGGCTACACCTTC TRBV5-8 few TRBD1 TRBJ1-2